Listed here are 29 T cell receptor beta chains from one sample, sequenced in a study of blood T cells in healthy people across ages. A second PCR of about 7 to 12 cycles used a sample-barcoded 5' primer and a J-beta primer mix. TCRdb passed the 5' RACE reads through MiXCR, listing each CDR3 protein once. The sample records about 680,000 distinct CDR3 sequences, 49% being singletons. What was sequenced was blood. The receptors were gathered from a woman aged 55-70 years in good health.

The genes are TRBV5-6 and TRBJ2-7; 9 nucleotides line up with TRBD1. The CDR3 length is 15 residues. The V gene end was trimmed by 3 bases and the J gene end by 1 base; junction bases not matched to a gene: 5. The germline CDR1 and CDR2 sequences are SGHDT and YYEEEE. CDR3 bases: TGTGCCAGCAGCTGGGGACAGGGAAATTCCTACGAGCAGTACTTC. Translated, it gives CASSWGQGNSYEQYF.

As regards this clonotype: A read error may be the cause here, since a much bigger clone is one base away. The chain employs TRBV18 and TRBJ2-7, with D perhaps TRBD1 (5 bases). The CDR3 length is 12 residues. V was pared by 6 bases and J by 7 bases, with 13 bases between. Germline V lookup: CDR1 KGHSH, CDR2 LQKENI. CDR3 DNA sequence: TGTGCCAGCTCCCAACAAGGACATGAGCAGTACTTC. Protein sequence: CASSQQGHEQYF.

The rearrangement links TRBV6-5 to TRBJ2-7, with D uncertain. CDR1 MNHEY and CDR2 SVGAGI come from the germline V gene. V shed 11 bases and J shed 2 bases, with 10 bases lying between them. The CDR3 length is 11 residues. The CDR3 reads CAAASAYEQYF. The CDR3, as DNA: TGTGCCGCTGCTAGTGCCTACGAGCAGTACTTC.

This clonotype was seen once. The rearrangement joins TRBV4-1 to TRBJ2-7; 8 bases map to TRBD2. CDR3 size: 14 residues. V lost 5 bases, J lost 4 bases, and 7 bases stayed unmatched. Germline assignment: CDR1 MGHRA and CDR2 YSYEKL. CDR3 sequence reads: CASSTGTREYEQYF. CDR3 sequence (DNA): TGCGCCAGCAGCACCGGGACTAGAGAGTACGAGCAGTACTTC.

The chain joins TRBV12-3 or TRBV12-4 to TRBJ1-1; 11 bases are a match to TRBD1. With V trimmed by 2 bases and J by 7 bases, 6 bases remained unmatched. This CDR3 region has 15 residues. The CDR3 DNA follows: TGTGCCAGCAGTTTACGCGGACAGGGGGCGTTTGAAGCTTTCTTT. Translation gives CASSLRGQGAFEAFF.

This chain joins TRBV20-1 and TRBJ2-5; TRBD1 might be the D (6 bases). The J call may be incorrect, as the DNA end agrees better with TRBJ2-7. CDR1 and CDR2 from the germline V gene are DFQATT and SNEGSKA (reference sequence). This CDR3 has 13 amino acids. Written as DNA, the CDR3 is TGCAGTGCTAGAGGGGCTCAGGGGTACGAGCAGTACTTC. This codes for CSARGAQGYEQYF.

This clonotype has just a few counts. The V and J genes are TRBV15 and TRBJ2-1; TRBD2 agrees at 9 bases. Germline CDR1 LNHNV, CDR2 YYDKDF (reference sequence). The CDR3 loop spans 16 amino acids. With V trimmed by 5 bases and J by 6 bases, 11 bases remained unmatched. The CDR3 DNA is TGTGCCACCAGCTCCCGAACAGCGGGAGGCCCCAATGAGCAGTTCTTC. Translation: CATSSRTAGGPNEQFF.

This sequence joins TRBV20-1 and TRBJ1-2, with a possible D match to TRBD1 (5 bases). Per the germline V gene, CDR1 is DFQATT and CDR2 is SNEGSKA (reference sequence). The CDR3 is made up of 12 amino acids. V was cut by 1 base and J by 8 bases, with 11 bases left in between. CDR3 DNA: TGCAGTGCTAGAGGTGGACACGGAGGCTACACCTTC. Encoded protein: CSARGGHGGYTF.

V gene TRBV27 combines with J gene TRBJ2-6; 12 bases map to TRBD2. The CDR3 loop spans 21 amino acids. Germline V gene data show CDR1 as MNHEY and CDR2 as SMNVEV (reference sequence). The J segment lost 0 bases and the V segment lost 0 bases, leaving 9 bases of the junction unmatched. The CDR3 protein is CASSLSWATSGGSSGANVLTF. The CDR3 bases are TGTGCCAGCAGTTTATCTTGGGCGACTAGCGGGGGAAGCTCTGGGGCCAACGTCCTGACTTTC.

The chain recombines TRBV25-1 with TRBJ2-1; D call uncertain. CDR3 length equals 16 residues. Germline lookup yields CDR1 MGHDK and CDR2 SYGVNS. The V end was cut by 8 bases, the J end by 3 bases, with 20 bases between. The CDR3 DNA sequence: TGTGCCAGCGGCGGATCAAGTAGTCCGGTCTACAATGAGCAGTTCTTC. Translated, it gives CASGGSSSPVYNEQFF. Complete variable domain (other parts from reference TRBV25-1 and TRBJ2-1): EADIYQTPRYLVIGTGKKITLECSQTMGHDKMYWYQQDPGMELHLIHYSYGVNSTEKGDLSSESTVSRIRTEHFPLTLESARPSHTSQYLCASGGSSSPVYNEQFFGPGTRLTVL.

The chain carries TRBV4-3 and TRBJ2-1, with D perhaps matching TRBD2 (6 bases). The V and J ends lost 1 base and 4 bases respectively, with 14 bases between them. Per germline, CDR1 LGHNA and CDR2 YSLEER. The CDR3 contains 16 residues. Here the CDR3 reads CASSQVAGSLYNEQFF. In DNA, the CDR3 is TGCGCCAGCAGCCAAGTCGCGGGATCCCTATACAATGAGCAGTTCTTC.

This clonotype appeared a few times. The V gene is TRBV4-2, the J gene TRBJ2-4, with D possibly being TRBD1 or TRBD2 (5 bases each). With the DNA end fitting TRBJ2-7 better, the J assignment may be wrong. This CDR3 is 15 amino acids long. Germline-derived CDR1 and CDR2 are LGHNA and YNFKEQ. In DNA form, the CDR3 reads TGTGCCAGCAGCCAAGATCGTAGGGACGGCAACGAGCAGTACTTC. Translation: CASSQDRRDGNEQYF.

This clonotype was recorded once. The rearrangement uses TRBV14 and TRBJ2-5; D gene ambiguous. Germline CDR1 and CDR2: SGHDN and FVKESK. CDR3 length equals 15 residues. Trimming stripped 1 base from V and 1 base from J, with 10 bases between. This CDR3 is CASSQGLSGQETQYF. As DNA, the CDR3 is TGTGCCAGCAGCCAAGGGTTGTCAGGCCAAGAGACCCAGTACTTC.

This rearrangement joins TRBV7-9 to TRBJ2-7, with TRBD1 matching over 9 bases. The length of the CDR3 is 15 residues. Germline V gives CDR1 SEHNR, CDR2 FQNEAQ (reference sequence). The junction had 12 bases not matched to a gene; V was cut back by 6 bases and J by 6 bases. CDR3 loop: CASRDSGTGRPEQYF. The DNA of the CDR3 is TGTGCCAGCAGAGATTCCGGGACAGGGCGCCCCGAGCAGTACTTC.

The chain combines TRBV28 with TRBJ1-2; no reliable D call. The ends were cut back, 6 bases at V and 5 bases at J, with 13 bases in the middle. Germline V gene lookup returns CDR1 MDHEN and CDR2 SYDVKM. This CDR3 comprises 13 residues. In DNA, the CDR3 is TGTGCCAGCAGCCCAGAAAGCTTTTATGGCTACACCTTC. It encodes CASSPESFYGYTF.

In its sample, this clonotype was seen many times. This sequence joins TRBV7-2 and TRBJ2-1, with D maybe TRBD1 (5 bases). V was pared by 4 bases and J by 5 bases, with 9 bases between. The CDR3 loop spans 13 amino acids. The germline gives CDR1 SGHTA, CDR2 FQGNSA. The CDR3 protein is CASSSRTNNEQFF. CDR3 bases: TGTGCCAGCAGCTCCAGGACAAACAATGAGCAGTTCTTC.

DNA for the CDR3: TGTGCCAGCAGGGAATCCGGGACAGGGATTAACTATGGCTACACCTTC. Translating gives CASRESGTGINYGYTF. The rearrangement uses TRBV6-1 and TRBJ1-2, with 9 bases that match TRBD1. The CDR3 runs 16 residues. After removal of 6 bases from V and 1 base from J, the junction contained 9 bases not matched to a gene. The V gene's germline CDR1 is MNHNS and CDR2 SASEGT.

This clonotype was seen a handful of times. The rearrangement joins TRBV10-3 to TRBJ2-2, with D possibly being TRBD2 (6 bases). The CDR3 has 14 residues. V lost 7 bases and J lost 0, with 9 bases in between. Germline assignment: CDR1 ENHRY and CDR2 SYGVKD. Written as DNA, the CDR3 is TGTGCCATCAAAGCGGGCTCGAACACCGGGGAGCTGTTTTTT. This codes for CAIKAGSNTGELFF.

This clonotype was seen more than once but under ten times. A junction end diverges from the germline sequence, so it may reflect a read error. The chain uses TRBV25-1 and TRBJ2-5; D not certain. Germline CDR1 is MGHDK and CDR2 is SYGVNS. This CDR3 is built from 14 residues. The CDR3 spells CASSEWPGQETQYF. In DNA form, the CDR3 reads TGTGCCAGCAGCGAATGGCCCGGCCAGGAGACCCAGTACTTC.

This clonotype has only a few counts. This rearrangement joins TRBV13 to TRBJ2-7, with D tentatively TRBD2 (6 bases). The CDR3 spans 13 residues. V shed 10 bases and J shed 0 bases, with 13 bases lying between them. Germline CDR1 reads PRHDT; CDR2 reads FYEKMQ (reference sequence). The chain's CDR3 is CATGSGSSYEQYF. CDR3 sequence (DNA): TGTGCCACCGGTAGCGGAAGCTCCTACGAGCAGTACTTC.

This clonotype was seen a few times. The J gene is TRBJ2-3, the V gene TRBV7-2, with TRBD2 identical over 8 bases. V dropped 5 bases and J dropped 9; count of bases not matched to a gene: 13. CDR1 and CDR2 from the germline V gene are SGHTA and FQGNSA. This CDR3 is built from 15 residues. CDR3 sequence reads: CASSPLGTGGLTQYF. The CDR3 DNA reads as TGTGCCAGCAGCCCACTTGGTACGGGAGGGCTCACGCAGTATTTT.

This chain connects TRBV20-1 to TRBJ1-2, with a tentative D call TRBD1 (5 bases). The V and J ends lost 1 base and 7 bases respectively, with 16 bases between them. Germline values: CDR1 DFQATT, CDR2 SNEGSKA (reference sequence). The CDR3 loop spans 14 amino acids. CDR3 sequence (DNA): TGCAGTGCTAGAGCTCCCGCAGGGTCCTGTGGCTACACCTTC. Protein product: CSARAPAGSCGYTF.

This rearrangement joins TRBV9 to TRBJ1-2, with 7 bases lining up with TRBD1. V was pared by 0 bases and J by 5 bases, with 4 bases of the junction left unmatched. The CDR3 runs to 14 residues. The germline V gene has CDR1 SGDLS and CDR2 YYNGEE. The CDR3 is CASSVDGTAYGYTF. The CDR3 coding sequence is TGTGCCAGCAGCGTAGACGGGACAGCTTATGGCTACACCTTC.

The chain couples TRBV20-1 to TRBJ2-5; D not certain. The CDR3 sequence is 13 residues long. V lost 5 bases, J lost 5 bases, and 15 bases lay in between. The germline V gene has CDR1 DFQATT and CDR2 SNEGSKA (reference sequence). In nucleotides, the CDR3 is TGCAGTGCTCAGACTGAGACGTTGGAGACCCAGTACTTC. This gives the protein CSAQTETLETQYF.

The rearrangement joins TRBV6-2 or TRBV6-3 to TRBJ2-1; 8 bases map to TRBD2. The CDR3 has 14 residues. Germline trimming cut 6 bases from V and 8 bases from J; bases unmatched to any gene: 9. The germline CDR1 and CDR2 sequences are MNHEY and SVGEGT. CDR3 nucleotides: TGTGCCAGCAGCCTGAGCGGGAGATCCCATGAGCAGTTCTTC. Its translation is CASSLSGRSHEQFF.

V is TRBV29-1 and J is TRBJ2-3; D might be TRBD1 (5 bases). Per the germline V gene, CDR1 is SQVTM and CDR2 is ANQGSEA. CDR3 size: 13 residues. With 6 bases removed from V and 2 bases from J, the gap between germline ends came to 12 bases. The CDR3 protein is CSVFQQDTDTQYF. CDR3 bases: TGCAGCGTATTCCAACAGGACACAGATACGCAGTATTTT.

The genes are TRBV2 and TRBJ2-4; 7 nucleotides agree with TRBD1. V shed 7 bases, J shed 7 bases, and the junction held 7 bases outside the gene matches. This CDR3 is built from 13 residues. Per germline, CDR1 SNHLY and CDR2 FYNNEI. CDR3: CASIRGGSNIQYF. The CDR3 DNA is TGTGCCAGCATTCGAGGGGGCTCGAACATTCAGTACTTC.

In DNA form, the CDR3 reads TGTGCCAGCAGCCCAAGATGGGAGGGCAGACACCCTATCTCCTACGAGCAGTACTTC. Translated, it gives CASSPRWEGRHPISYEQYF. This chain connects TRBV7-6 to TRBJ2-7; 7 nucleotides match TRBD2. V shed 5 bases and J 0 bases; nucleotides not matched to a gene: 19. The length of the CDR3 is 19 residues. The V gene's germline CDR1 is SGHVS and CDR2 FNYEAQ.

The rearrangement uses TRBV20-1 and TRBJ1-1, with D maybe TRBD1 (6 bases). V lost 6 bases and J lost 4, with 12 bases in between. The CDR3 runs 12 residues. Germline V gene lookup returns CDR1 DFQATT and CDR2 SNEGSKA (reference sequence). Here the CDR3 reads CSAPGQSTEAFF. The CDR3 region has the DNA TGCAGTGCCCCTGGACAGAGCACTGAAGCTTTCTTT.